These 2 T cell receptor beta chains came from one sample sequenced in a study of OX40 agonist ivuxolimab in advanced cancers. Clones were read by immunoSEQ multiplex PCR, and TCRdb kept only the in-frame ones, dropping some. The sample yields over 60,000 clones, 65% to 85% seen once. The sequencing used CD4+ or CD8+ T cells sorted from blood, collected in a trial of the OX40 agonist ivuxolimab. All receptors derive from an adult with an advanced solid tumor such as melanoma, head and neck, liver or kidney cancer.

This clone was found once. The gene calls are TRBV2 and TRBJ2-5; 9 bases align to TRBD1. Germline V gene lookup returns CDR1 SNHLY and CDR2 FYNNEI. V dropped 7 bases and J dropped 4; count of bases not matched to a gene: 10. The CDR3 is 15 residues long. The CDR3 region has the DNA TGTGCCAGCAACCTGGGACAGGGACTCGGAGAGACCCAGTACTTC. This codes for CASNLGQGLGETQYF. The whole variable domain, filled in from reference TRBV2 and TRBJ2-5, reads EPEVTQTPSHQVTQMGQEVILRCVPISNHLYFYWYRQILGQKVEFLVSFYNNEISEKSEIFDDQFSVERPDGSNFTLKIRSTKLEDSAMYFCASNLGQGLGETQYFGPGTRLLVL.

CDR3 sequence reads: CASGKGLVRYNEQFF. In DNA form, the CDR3 reads TGTGCCAGCGGGAAGGGACTAGTAAGGTACAATGAGCAGTTCTTC. The chain links TRBV6-5 to TRBJ2-1, with TRBD2 matching over 8 bases. The ends lost 8 bases at V and 4 bases at J; junction bases unmatched: 10. This CDR3 is 15 amino acids long. Germline values: CDR1 MNHEY, CDR2 SVGAGI.